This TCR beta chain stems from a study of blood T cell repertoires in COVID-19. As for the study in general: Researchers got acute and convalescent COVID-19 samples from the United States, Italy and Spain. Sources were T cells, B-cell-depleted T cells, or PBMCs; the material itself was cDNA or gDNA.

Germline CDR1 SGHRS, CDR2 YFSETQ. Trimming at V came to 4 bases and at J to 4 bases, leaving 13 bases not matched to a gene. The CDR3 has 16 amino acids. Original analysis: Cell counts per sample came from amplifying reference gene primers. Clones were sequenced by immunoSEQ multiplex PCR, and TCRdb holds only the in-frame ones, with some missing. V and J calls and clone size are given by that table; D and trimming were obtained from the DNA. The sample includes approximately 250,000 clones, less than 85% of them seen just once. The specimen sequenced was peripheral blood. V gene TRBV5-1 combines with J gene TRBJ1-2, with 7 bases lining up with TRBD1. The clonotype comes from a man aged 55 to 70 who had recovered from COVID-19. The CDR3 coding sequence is TGCGCCAGCAGCCCGGGCCCGGACAGGCCTATCTATGGCTACACCTTC. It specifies CASSPGPDRPIYGYTF.